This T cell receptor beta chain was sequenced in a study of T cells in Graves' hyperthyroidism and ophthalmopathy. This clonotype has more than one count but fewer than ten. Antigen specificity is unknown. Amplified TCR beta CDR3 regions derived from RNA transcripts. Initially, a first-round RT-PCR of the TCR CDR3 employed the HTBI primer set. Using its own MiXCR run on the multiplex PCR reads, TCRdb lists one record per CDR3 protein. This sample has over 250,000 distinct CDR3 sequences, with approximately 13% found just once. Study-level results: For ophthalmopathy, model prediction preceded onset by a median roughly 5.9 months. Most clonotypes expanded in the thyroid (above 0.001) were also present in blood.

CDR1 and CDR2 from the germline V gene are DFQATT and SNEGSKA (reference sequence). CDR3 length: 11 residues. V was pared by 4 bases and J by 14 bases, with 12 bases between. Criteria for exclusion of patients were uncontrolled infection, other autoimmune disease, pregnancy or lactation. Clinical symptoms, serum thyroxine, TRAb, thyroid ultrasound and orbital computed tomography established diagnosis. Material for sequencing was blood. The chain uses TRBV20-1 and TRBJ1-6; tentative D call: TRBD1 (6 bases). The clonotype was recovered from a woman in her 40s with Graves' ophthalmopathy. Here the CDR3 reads CSATYRASLHF. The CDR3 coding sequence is TGCAGTGCTACCTACAGGGCTTCCCTCCACTTT.